The rows below give T cell receptor beta chains drawn from one sample of a study of cytomegalovirus exposure and HLA in healthy donors. Profiled with immunoSEQ multiplex PCR; TCRdb holds only in-frame clones, not every one. The table records around 120,000 clones, about 70% of them present only once. The sequencing input was PBMCs. These receptor sequences come from a man over 45 in good health and CMV-seropositive. CDR3s include the opening cysteine and the closing phenylalanine or tryptophan. D genes are given only for firm matches. Rows give clone size only sometimes, using once, few, many, or a class for an expanded clone.

V: TRBV2; D: TRBD2; J: TRBJ2-5; size: NA; CDR3: CASSARLAGTQETQYF; DNA: TGTGCCAGCTCGGCCCGACTAGCGGGGACTCAAGAGACCCAGTACTTC
V: TRBV7-2; D: NA; J: TRBJ1-1; size: NA; CDR3: CASSASVLDTEAFF; DNA: TGTGCCAGCAGCGCTAGCGTTTTGGACACTGAAGCTTTCTTT
V: TRBV4-1; D: NA; J: TRBJ2-1; size: NA; CDR3: CASSQGDFYNEQFF; DNA: TGCGCCAGCAGCCAAGGCGACTTCTACAATGAGCAGTTCTTC
V: TRBV6-1; D: NA; J: TRBJ1-4; size: NA; CDR3: CATARTNEKLFF; DNA: TGTGCCACCGCTCGGACTAATGAAAAACTGTTTTTT
V: TRBV7-3; D: TRBD2; J: TRBJ2-3; size: few; CDR3: CASSLGAGVSDTQYF; DNA: TGTGCCAGCAGCTTAGGAGCGGGAGTATCAGATACGCAGTATTTT
V: TRBV6-5; D: TRBD2; J: TRBJ2-3; size: NA; CDR3: CASSYGGVGTDTQYF; DNA: TGTGCCAGCAGTTACGGGGGGGTAGGCACAGATACGCAGTATTTT
V: TRBV6-1; D: NA; J: TRBJ2-5; size: NA; CDR3: CASSGRERVETQYF; DNA: TGTGCCAGCAGTGGCAGGGAAAGGGTAGAGACCCAGTACTTC
V: TRBV13; D: NA; J: TRBJ2-7; size: few; CDR3: CASSSGPASKQYF; DNA: TGTGCCAGCAGCTCGGGTCCGGCCTCCAAGCAGTACTTC
V: TRBV6-5; D: NA; J: TRBJ2-1; size: NA; CDR3: CASSRGAYNEQFF; DNA: TGTGCCAGCAGCCGGGGTGCCTACAATGAGCAGTTCTTC
V: TRBV7-2; D: NA; J: TRBJ1-1; size: NA; CDR3: CASSPVGRIYTEAFF; DNA: TGTGCCAGCAGCCCAGTAGGCAGGATTTACACTGAAGCTTTCTTT
V: TRBV5-6; D: TRBD1; J: TRBJ1-2; size: NA; CDR3: CASSLALRTGLGDGYTF; DNA: TGTGCCAGCAGCTTGGCCCTCCGGACAGGTCTGGGGGATGGCTACACCTTC
V: TRBV6-5; D: NA; J: TRBJ1-1; size: NA; CDR3: CASSRDTEAFF; DNA: TGTGCCAGCTCCAGGGACACTGAAGCTTTCTTT
V: TRBV2; D: NA; J: TRBJ2-7; size: NA; CDR3: CASRQGGGYEQYF; DNA: TGTGCCAGCAGGCAGGGGGGCGGCTACGAGCAGTACTTC
V: TRBV10-3; D: TRBD2; J: TRBJ2-7; size: medium-sized; CDR3: CAISESGLEGNEQYF; DNA: TGTGCCATCAGTGAGTCGGGACTAGAAGGGAACGAGCAGTACTTC
V: TRBV29-1; D: TRBD1; J: TRBJ2-1; size: NA; CDR3: CSVLTRDRGQHEQFF; DNA: TGCAGCGTCCTAACCCGGGACAGGGGTCAACATGAGCAGTTCTTC
V: TRBV7-8; D: NA; J: TRBJ1-1; size: few; CDR3: CASSLLPNVPEAFF; DNA: TGTGCCAGCAGCTTATTACCTAATGTCCCTGAAGCTTTCTTT
V: TRBV6-1; D: NA; J: TRBJ1-1; size: NA; CDR3: CASSEGTALEAFF; DNA: TGTGCCAGCAGTGAAGGGACAGCCCTTGAAGCTTTCTTT
V: TRBV7-6; D: TRBD2; J: TRBJ2-1; size: NA; CDR3: CASSFLPSGSRNEQFF; DNA: TGTGCCAGCAGCTTCCTACCTAGCGGGAGTCGAAATGAGCAGTTCTTC
V: TRBV10-3; D: NA; J: TRBJ2-2; size: NA; CDR3: CATRLFGGELFF; DNA: TGTGCCACTAGACTGTTCGGGGGGGAGCTGTTTTTT
V: TRBV20-1; D: NA; J: TRBJ2-1; size: NA; CDR3: CSAGWNEQFF; DNA: TGCAGTGCCGGTTGGAATGAGCAGTTCTTC
V: TRBV5-1; D: NA; J: TRBJ1-4; size: NA; CDR3: CASSPRVGNEKLFF; DNA: TGCGCCAGCAGCCCCAGGGTGGGGAATGAAAAACTGTTTTTT
V: TRBV14; D: NA; J: TRBJ2-5; size: NA; CDR3: CASSRGGHQETQYF; DNA: TGTGCCAGCAGCCGGGGGGGGCACCAAGAGACCCAGTACTTC
V: TRBV9; D: NA; J: TRBJ2-3; size: few; CDR3: CASSVDVARSTDTQYF; DNA: TGTGCCAGCAGCGTAGATGTAGCGCGCAGCACAGATACGCAGTATTTT
V: TRBV6-1; D: NA; J: TRBJ2-1; size: NA; CDR3: CASSDGRYNEQFF; DNA: TGTGCCAGCAGTGACGGTAGATACAATGAGCAGTTCTTC
V: TRBV5-1; D: TRBD1; J: TRBJ1-6; size: few; CDR3: CASRDRGEDNSPLHF; DNA: TGCGCCAGCAGGGACAGGGGAGAGGATAATTCACCCCTCCACTTT
V: TRBV9; D: NA; J: TRBJ1-1; size: NA; CDR3: CASRPMDSQNTEAFF; DNA: TGTGCCAGCAGACCCATGGACAGTCAGAACACTGAAGCTTTCTTT
V: TRBV12-5; D: NA; J: TRBJ1-3; size: NA; CDR3: CASGLAWGGSGNTIYF; DNA: TGTGCTAGTGGTTTGGCTTGGGGGGGTTCTGGAAACACCATATATTTT
V: TRBV9; D: NA; J: TRBJ2-6; size: NA; CDR3: CASYHSGANGLTF; DNA: TGTGCCAGCTACCACTCTGGGGCCAACGGCCTGACTTTC